The present entry profiles one T cell receptor (beta chain) with its context. What it binds is unknown. Repertoires were generated with immunoSEQ multiplex PCR, while TCRdb's copy carries only in-frame clones and drops some. This table holds 90,000 to 130,000 clones, 80% to 95% found once. The data were taken from a study of T cell responses to AZD1222 COVID-19 vaccine. Findings of the study overall: Rises in breadth and depth of Spike-specific TCRs came after two AZD1222 doses. Donors in the cohort were predominantly white British and more often female, and clonal diversity was possibly underestimated. Vaccine-related CD4 TCRs covered spike, predominating at 160-218 and 743-854.

This CDR3 has 17 residues. V lost 5 bases and J lost 4; bases outside the gene matches: 14. The germline V gene encodes CDR1 LNHNV and CDR2 YYDKDF (reference sequence). This chain links TRBV15 with TRBJ1-2, with TRBD1 matching over 9 bases. The material sequenced was peripheral blood, taken on day 0 of AZD1222 vaccination. The sequence came from an adult in good health. DNA of the CDR3: TGTGCCACCAGCTCACAGGGGGCGCGGTTCTTCGGCTATGGCTACACCTTC. This gives the protein CATSSQGARFFGYGYTF. The full variable domain, its missing parts supplied by reference TRBV15 and TRBJ1-2, is DAMVIQNPRYQVTQFGKPVTLSCSQTLNHNVMYWYQQKSSQAPKLLFHYYDKDFNNEADTPDNFQSRRPNTSFCFLDIRSPGLGDTAMYLCATSSQGARFFGYGYTFGSGTRLTVV.